A selection of T cell receptor beta chains follows, all from one sample in a study of resident and recirculating memory T cells in vitiligo. Method: immunoSEQ multiplex PCR; TCRdb's copy keeps in-frame clones and lacks some. The data hold about 42,000 clones, with around 90% observed a single time. The specimen was blood. The source is a male donor with vitiligo. Each CDR3 is given with its conserved first and last residue. A D gene is named only where the DNA matches it firmly. For some rows the clone size is stated as once, few or many, or as a class when expanded; others skip it.

clone_size,j_call,d_call,v_call,cdr3_aa,cdr3_nt
.,TRBJ1-2,.,TRBV6-5,CASSYFDRGGYTF,TGTGCCAGCAGTTATTTTGATCGAGGTGGCTACACCTTC
.,TRBJ2-6,.,TRBV5-1,CASSFGTSSGANVLTF,TGCGCCAGCAGCTTCGGAACTAGCTCTGGGGCCAACGTCCTGACTTTC
.,TRBJ2-7,TRBD1,TRBV6-6,CASSHSRDRVNEQYF,TGTGCCAGCAGCCACTCCCGGGACAGGGTAAACGAGCAGTACTTC
.,TRBJ2-3,TRBD2,TRBV5-4,CASSPPGTRSTDTQYF,TGTGCCAGCAGCCCTCCAGGGACTAGAAGCACAGATACGCAGTATTTT
.,TRBJ2-7,TRBD1,TRBV6-1,CASSGYPEIAGTGSYEQYF,TGTGCCAGCAGTGGATACCCGGAAATCGCGGGGACAGGCTCCTACGAGCAGTACTTC
few,TRBJ2-7,TRBD2,TRBV11-2,CASSSLGGAAGEQYF,TGTGCCAGCAGCTCCCTCGGGGGGGCGGCGGGTGAGCAGTACTTC
.,TRBJ1-1,.,TRBV6-1,CASSEAGGMAEAFF,TGTGCCAGCAGTGAAGCGGGGGGTATGGCTGAAGCTTTCTTT
.,TRBJ2-2,.,TRBV19,CASSGGAAGFPGELFF,TGTGCCAGTAGTGGGGGGGCCGCGGGTTTTCCCGGGGAGCTGTTTTTT
once,TRBJ2-2,.,TRBV4-3,CASSQDGGADTGELFF,TGCGCCAGCAGCCAAGATGGGGGGGCCGACACCGGGGAGCTGTTTTTT
.,TRBJ1-4,.,TRBV9,CASSVGGLTVTNEKLFF,TGTGCCAGCAGCGTAGGGGGATTGACAGTTACTAATGAAAAACTGTTTTTT
.,TRBJ2-1,TRBD1,TRBV27,CASSPFPTGVNEQFF,TGTGCCAGCAGCCCTTTTCCGACAGGGGTAAATGAGCAGTTCTTC
.,TRBJ2-3,.,TRBV20-1,CSAPFYSTQYF,TGCAGTGCCCCATTTTATAGCACGCAGTATTTT
.,TRBJ2-3,.,TRBV27,CASSFGRADTQYF,TGTGCCAGCAGTTTCGGTCGGGCAGATACGCAGTATTTT
.,TRBJ2-2,.,TRBV5-4,CASSPPGTGELFF,TGTGCCAGCAGCCCGCCGGGCACCGGGGAGCTGTTTTTT
medium-sized,TRBJ1-5,.,TRBV7-2,CASSLYRGQPQHF,TGTGCCAGCAGCTTATATAGGGGACAGCCCCAGCATTTT
.,TRBJ2-5,.,TRBV4-3,CASSQYLAVGTQYF,TGCGCCAGCAGCCAGTACCTGGCAGTTGGGACCCAGTACTTC
.,TRBJ1-2,.,TRBV5-1,CASSSTNGGVGYGYTF,TGCGCCAGCAGCTCTACCAATGGGGGGGTTGGCTATGGCTACACCTTC
.,TRBJ2-3,.,TRBV6-1,CASSKDWLDTQYF,TGTGCCAGCAGCAAGGACTGGTTAGATACGCAGTATTTT
.,TRBJ2-7,.,TRBV5-6,CASSLSTAYYEQYF,TGTGCCAGCAGCTTGTCAACAGCCTACTACGAGCAGTACTTC
.,TRBJ1-5,.,TRBV5-3,CARSFQTDSNQPQHF,TGTGCCAGAAGCTTCCAGACAGATAGCAATCAGCCCCAGCATTTT
.,TRBJ2-5,.,TRBV18,CASSNRDRETQYF,TGTGCCAGCTCAAACCGGGATCGAGAGACCCAGTACTTC
.,TRBJ2-7,.,TRBV5-1,CASSLAGDHEQYF,TGCGCCAGCAGCTTGGCAGGGGACCACGAGCAGTACTTC
.,TRBJ2-5,.,TRBV19,CATNHRGGGLETQYF,TGTGCCACCAACCACCGGGGAGGGGGACTGGAGACCCAGTACTTC
.,TRBJ2-1,.,TRBV6-6,CASSYLVNEQFF,TGTGCCAGCAGTTACCTAGTGAATGAGCAGTTCTTC